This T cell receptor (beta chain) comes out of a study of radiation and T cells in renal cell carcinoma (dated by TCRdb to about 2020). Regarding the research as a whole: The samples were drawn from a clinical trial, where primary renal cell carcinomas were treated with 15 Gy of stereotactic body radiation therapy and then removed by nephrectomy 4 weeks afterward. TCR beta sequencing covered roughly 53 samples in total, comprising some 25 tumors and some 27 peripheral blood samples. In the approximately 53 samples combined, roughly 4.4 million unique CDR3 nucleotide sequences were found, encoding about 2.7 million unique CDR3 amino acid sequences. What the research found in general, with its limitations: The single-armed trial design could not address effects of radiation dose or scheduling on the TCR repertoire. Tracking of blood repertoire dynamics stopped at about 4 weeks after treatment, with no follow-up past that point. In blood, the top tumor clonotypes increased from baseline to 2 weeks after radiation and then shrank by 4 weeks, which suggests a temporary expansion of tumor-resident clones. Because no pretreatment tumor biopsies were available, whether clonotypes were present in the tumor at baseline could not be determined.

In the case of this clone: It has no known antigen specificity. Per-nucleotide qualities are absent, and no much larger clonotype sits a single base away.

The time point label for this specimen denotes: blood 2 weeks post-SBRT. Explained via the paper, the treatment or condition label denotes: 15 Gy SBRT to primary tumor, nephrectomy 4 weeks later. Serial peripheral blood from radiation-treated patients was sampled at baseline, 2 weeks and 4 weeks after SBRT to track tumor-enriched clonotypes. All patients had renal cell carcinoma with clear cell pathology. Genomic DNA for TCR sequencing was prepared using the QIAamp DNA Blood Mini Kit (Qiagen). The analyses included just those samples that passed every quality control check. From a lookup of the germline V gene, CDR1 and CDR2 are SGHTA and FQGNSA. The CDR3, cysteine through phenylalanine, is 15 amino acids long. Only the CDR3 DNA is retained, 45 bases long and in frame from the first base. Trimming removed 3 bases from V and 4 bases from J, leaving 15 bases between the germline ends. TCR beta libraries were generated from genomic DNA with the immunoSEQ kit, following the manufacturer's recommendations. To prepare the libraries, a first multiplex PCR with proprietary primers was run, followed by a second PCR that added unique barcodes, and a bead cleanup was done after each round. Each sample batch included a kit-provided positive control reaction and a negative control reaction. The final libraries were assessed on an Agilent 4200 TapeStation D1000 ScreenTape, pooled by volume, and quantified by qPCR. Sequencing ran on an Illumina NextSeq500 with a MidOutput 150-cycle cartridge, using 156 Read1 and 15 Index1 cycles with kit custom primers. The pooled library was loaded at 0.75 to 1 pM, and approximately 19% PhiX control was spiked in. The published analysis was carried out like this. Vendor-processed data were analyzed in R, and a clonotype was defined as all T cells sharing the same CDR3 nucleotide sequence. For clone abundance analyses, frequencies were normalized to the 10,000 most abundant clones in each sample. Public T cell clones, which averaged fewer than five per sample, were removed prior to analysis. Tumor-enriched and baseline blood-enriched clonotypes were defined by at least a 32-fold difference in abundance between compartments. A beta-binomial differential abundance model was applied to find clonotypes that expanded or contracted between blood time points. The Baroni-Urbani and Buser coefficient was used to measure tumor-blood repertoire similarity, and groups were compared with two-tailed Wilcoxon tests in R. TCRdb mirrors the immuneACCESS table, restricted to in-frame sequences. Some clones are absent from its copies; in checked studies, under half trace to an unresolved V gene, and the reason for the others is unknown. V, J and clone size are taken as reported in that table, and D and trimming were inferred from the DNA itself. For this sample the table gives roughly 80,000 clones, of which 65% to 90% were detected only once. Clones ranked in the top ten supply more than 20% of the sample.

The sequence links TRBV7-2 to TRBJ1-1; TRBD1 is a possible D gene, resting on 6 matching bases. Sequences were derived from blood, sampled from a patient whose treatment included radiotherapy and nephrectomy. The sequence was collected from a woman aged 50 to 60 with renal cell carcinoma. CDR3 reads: CASSFYQGLGTEAFF. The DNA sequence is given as TGTGCCAGCAGCTTTTACCAGGGGCTGGGCACTGAAGCTTTCTTT.